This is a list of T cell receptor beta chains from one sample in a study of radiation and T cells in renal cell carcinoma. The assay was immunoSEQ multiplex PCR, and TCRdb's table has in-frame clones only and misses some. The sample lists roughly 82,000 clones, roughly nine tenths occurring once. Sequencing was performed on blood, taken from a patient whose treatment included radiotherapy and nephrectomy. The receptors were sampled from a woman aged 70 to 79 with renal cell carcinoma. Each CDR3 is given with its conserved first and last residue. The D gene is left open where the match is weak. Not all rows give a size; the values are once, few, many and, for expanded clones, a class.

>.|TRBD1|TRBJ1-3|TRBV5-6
CASSTGTGPSGNTIYF
TGTGCCAGCAGCACCGGGACAGGGCCCTCTGGAAACACCATATATTTT
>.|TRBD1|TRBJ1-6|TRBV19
CASSGRDRPNSPLHF
TGTGCCAGTAGTGGCCGGGACAGACCTAATTCACCCCTCCACTTT
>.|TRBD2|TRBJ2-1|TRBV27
CASTWASGSNEQFF
TGTGCCAGCACCTGGGCTAGCGGTTCAAATGAGCAGTTCTTC
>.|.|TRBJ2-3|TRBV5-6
CASSLEDRIFTDTQYF
TGTGCCAGCAGCTTGGAAGATCGAATATTTACAGATACGCAGTATTTT
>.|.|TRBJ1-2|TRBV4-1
CASSFRQGSGYTF
TGCGCCAGCAGCTTTAGGCAGGGCTCGGGCTACACCTTC
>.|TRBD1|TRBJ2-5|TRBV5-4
CASSPTGGLETQYF
TGTGCCAGCAGCCCAACAGGGGGGCTAGAGACCCAGTACTTC
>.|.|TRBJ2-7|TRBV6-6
CASSYSTPYEQYF
TGTGCCAGCAGTTACTCGACACCCTACGAGCAGTACTTC
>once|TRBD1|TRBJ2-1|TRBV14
CASRGGSQSTGAVYNEQFF
TGTGCCAGCAGAGGTGGCAGCCAATCTACAGGGGCCGTCTACAATGAGCAGTTCTTC
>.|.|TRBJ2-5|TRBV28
CASSFDGTSYQETQYF
TGTGCCAGCAGTTTTGACGGGACATCGTACCAAGAGACCCAGTACTTC
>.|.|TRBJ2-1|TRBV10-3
CAISESNGNYEQFF
TGTGCCATCAGTGAGTCGAACGGCAACTATGAGCAGTTCTTC
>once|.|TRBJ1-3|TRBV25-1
CASSGSILSGNTIYF
TGTGCCAGCAGTGGAAGTATCCTCTCTGGAAACACCATATATTTT
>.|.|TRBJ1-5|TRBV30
CAWSVTGSPPGLSQHF
TGTGCCTGGAGTGTTACAGGGAGCCCCCCAGGGTTGTCCCAGCATTTT
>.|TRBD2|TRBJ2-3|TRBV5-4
CASSTERGGFSDTQYF
TGTGCCAGCAGCACCGAGCGGGGGGGTTTCTCAGATACGCAGTATTTT
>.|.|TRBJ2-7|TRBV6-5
CASRSPYEQYF
TGTGCCAGCAGGTCCCCCTACGAGCAGTACTTC
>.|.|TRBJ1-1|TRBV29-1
CSVRTVRGNTEAFF
TGCAGCGTTCGGACAGTCAGGGGAAACACTGAAGCTTTCTTT
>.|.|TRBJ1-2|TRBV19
CASTPSFGDLWYGYTF
TGTGCCAGTACTCCAAGCTTTGGTGATTTATGGTATGGCTACACCTTC
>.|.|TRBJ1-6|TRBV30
CAWAGHLWELLNSPLHF
TGTGCCTGGGCAGGCCATCTTTGGGAACTTTTAAATTCACCCCTCCACTTT
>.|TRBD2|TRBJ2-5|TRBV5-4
CASSLGPAGAETQYF
TGTGCCAGCAGCTTAGGGCCAGCGGGGGCGGAGACCCAGTACTTC
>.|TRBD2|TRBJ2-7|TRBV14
CASSRLPGLSSSYEQYF
TGTGCCAGCAGCCGTCTACCGGGACTATCGAGCTCCTACGAGCAGTACTTC
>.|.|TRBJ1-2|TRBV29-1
CSGGQGDGYTF
TGCAGCGGGGGACAAGGAGATGGCTACACCTTC
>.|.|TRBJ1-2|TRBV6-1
CASSEATVVNYGYTF
TGTGCCAGCAGTGAAGCGACAGTGGTGAACTATGGCTACACCTTC
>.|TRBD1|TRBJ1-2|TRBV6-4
CASSDYYRGFNYGYTF
TGTGCCAGCAGTGACTATTACAGGGGTTTTAACTATGGCTACACCTTC
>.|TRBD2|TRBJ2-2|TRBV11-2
CASSLETSARGELFF
TGTGCCAGCAGCTTAGAGACTAGCGCGAGGGGGGAGCTGTTTTTT
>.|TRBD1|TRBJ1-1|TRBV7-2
CASREQTGPYTEAFF
TGTGCCAGCAGGGAACAGACAGGGCCGTACACTGAAGCTTTCTTT
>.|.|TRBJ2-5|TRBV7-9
CASSATGFQETQYF
TGTGCCAGCAGCGCCACAGGGTTTCAAGAGACCCAGTACTTC
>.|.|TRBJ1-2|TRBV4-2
CASSPKTEGYGYTF
TGTGCCAGCAGCCCAAAGACCGAGGGCTATGGCTACACCTTC
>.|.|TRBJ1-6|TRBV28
CASGGSSYNSPLHF
TGTGCCAGCGGGGGGAGCTCCTATAATTCACCCCTCCACTTT
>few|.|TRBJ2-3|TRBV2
CASNVLDTDTQYF
TGTGCCAGCAACGTCTTGGACACAGATACGCAGTATTTT
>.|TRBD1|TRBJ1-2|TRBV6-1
CASSDDRGRVYGYTF
TGTGCCAGCAGTGATGACAGGGGGCGCGTCTATGGCTACACCTTC
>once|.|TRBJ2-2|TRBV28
CASVPTGQGELFF
TGTGCCAGCGTCCCAACCGGACAGGGGGAGCTGTTTTTT
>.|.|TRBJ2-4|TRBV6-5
CASSYSGLENIQYF
TGTGCCAGCAGTTACTCTGGGTTAGAAAACATTCAGTACTTC
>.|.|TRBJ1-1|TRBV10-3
CAISKLENTEAFF
TGTGCCATCAGTAAACTGGAGAACACTGAAGCTTTCTTT
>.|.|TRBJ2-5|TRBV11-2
CASSLDLAQRETQYF
TGTGCCAGCAGCTTAGATCTTGCACAGCGAGAGACCCAGTACTTC
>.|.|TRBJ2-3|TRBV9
CASSDSLAAHTDTQYF
TGTGCCAGCAGCGACAGCCTCGCGGCGCACACAGATACGCAGTATTTT
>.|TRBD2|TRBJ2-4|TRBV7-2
CASSSGTSGGVAAKNIQYF
TGTGCCAGCAGCTCCGGGACTAGCGGGGGGGTGGCTGCCAAAAACATTCAGTACTTC
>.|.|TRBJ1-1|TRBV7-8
CASSLVGQWAFF
TGTGCCAGCAGCTTAGTCGGACAATGGGCTTTCTTT
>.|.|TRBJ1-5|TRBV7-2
CASSSGAFVSNQPQHF
TGTGCCAGCAGCTCCGGGGCTTTCGTGAGCAATCAGCCCCAGCATTTT
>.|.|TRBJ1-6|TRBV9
CASSVEGSSYNSPLHF
TGTGCCAGCAGCGTGGAGGGGAGCTCCTATAATTCACCCCTCCACTTT
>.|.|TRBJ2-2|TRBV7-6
CASSLGAASNTGELFF
TGTGCCAGCAGCTTAGGAGCAGCATCGAACACCGGGGAGCTGTTTTTT
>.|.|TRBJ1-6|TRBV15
CATSRGARGYNSPLHF
TGTGCCACCAGCAGGGGGGCCCGAGGGTATAATTCACCCCTCCACTTT
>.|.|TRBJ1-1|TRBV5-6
CASSLAEGLNTEAFF
TGTGCCAGCAGCTTGGCCGAAGGTCTGAACACTGAAGCTTTCTTT
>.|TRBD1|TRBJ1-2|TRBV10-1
CASSEGNTRGQGAHYGYTF
TGCGCCAGCAGTGAGGGGAACACCAGGGGGCAGGGGGCCCACTATGGCTACACCTTC
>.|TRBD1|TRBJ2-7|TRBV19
CASATGVGEQYF
TGTGCCAGTGCTACAGGGGTAGGCGAGCAGTACTTC
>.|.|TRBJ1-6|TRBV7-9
CASSLGGLPRSPLHF
TGTGCCAGCAGCTTAGGAGGGCTCCCTAGGTCACCCCTCCACTTT
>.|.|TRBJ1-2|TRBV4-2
CASSQYEGSGYGYTF
TGTGCCAGCAGCCAATATGAGGGTTCCGGCTATGGCTACACCTTC
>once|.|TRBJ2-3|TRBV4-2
CASSQAPGPLDTQYF
TGTGCCAGCAGCCAAGCCCCGGGACCTTTAGATACGCAGTATTTT
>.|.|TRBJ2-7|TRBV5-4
CASSRPPGTYEQYF
TGTGCCAGCAGCCGACCCCCCGGAACGTACGAGCAGTACTTC
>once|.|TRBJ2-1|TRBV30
CAAPRATRGDEQFF
TGTGCCGCTCCTCGGGCCACGAGGGGGGATGAGCAGTTCTTC